Reported below is one TCR beta chain. Its cognate antigen is unknown. Primers for the PCR totalled 60 Vbeta and 13 Jbeta. Method: immunoSEQ multiplex PCR; TCRdb's copy keeps in-frame clones and lacks some. The sample includes around 150,000 clones, roughly 80% of them seen just once. The sample belongs to a study of cytomegalovirus exposure and HLA in healthy donors. CDR1 is SGDLS, CDR2 YYNGEE, per germline. V shed 2 bases, J shed 3 bases, and the junction held 5 bases outside the gene matches. The CDR3 has 14 amino acids. General study findings and limits: Certain sequence variants were highly shared and formed a cluster, and this cluster was likely a sequencing artifact.

What was sequenced was PBMCs. The chain joins TRBV9 to TRBJ2-7, with 7 bases that match TRBD1. The TCR sequence derives from a woman aged 40 to 50 in good health and CMV-seropositive. CDR3 bases: TGTGCCAGCAGCGTCCAGGGGGAAGTCTACGAGCAGTACTTC. The encoded protein is CASSVQGEVYEQYF. The full variable domain, completed using reference TRBV9 and TRBJ2-7, is DSGVTQTPKHLITATGQRVTLRCSPRSGDLSVYWYQQSLDQGLQFLIQYYNGEERAKGNILERFSAQQFPDLHSELNLSSLELGDSALYFCASSVQGEVYEQYFGPGTRLTVT.